This is a list of T cell receptor beta chains from one sample in a study of blood T cell repertoires in COVID-19. Produced via immunoSEQ multiplex PCR; TCRdb's table is partial and in-frame only. The sample has around 100,000 clones; approximately 88% are singletons. The sample taken for sequencing was peripheral blood. The receptor set was obtained from a man at least 80 years old with acute or convalescent COVID-19. Both conserved end residues are part of each CDR3. The D gene is left open where the match is weak. Some rows have no size entry. The others give once, few or many, or a class for an expanded clone.

size | D | J | V | CDR3 | DNA
- | TRBD1 | TRBJ2-3 | TRBV7-2 | CASSFDRAGTDTQYF | TGTGCCAGCAGCTTCGACAGGGCGGGTACAGATACGCAGTATTTT
- | - | TRBJ2-5 | TRBV25-1 | CASSEPRGGQETQYF | TGTGCCAGCAGTGAGCCAAGGGGGGGGCAAGAGACCCAGTACTTC
- | - | TRBJ1-2 | TRBV27 | CASSLDVSVRYPYGYTF | TGTGCCAGCAGTTTAGATGTTAGCGTCCGCTATCCCTATGGCTACACCTTC
- | - | TRBJ1-5 | TRBV7-2 | CASSARGGNQPQHF | TGTGCCAGCAGCGCCCGGGGGGGCAATCAGCCCCAGCATTTT
- | TRBD2 | TRBJ2-1 | TRBV2 | CASKGLAGGLPPNEQFF | TGTGCCAGCAAAGGACTAGCGGGAGGTCTCCCCCCCAATGAGCAGTTCTTC
- | - | TRBJ1-4 | TRBV4-1 | CASSRGSTANEKLFF | TGCGCCAGCAGCCGGGGCTCGACGGCGAATGAAAAACTGTTTTTT
- | - | TRBJ2-3 | TRBV5-1 | CATSRGQNNLADTQYF | TGCGCCACTTCCAGAGGGCAGAACAATTTGGCAGATACGCAGTATTTT
- | - | TRBJ2-2 | TRBV19 | CASSLWTANTGELFF | TGTGCCAGTAGTCTATGGACAGCGAACACCGGGGAGCTGTTTTTT
- | - | TRBJ1-5 | TRBV6-6 | CASSYSEGNQPQHF | TGTGCCAGCAGTTACTCAGAGGGCAATCAGCCCCAGCATTTT
- | - | TRBJ1-1 | TRBV5-8 | CASSWGRGNTEAFF | TGTGCCAGCAGCTGGGGCAGGGGAAACACTGAAGCTTTCTTT
- | TRBD1 | TRBJ2-7 | TRBV18 | CASSRSQGAHYEQYF | TGTGCCAGCTCACGGAGCCAGGGGGCCCACTACGAGCAGTACTTC
- | - | TRBJ1-1 | TRBV5-1 | CASSRDSVSEAFF | TGCGCCAGCAGCCGAGACAGCGTTTCTGAAGCTTTCTTT
- | TRBD1 | TRBJ2-1 | TRBV3-1/TRBV3-2 | CASSQDDRAGEFF | TGTGCCAGCAGCCAAGATGACAGGGCTGGCGAGTTCTTC
- | TRBD1 | TRBJ1-1 | TRBV29-1 | CSGRDRGNTEAFF | TGCAGCGGTAGGGACAGGGGGAACACTGAAGCTTTCTTT
- | TRBD2 | TRBJ2-2 | TRBV28 | CASRGTVAGDTGELFF | TGTGCCAGCAGGGGGACTGTAGCGGGAGACACCGGGGAGCTGTTTTTT
- | TRBD1 | TRBJ2-1 | TRBV6-5 | CASSGGSKYNEQFF | TGTGCCAGCTCAGGGGGCAGCAAATACAATGAGCAGTTCTTC
- | TRBD1 | TRBJ1-2 | TRBV11-2 | CATGTGAVKNGYTF | TGTGCCACCGGGACAGGGGCAGTTAAGAATGGCTACACCTTC
- | TRBD2 | TRBJ2-2 | TRBV7-6 | CASSSGLVGVGELFF | TGTGCCAGCAGCTCCGGACTAGTGGGGGTCGGGGAGCTGTTTTTT
few | - | TRBJ2-4 | TRBV11-2 | CASSFTGEDIQYF | TGTGCCAGCAGTTTTACAGGGGAGGACATTCAGTACTTC
- | - | TRBJ1-2 | TRBV15 | CATSRDLVLSFGYTF | TGTGCCACCAGCAGAGATTTAGTTCTCTCTTTTGGCTACACCTTC
- | - | TRBJ2-1 | TRBV7-9 | CASSLLQGSNEQFF | TGTGCCAGCAGCTTGTTACAGGGATCCAATGAGCAGTTCTTC
- | - | TRBJ1-3 | TRBV11-1 | CASSPTLVTGNTIYF | TGTGCCAGCAGCCCGACACTTGTCACTGGAAACACCATATATTTT
- | TRBD1 | TRBJ1-1 | TRBV19 | CASRYTGTENTEAFF | TGTGCCAGTCGTTATACCGGGACAGAGAACACTGAAGCTTTCTTT
- | TRBD1 | TRBJ2-5 | TRBV4-3 | CASSQVKPGQGARETQYF | TGCGCCAGCAGCCAAGTTAAGCCCGGACAGGGGGCCAGAGAGACCCAGTACTTC
- | - | TRBJ1-6 | TRBV20-1 | CSASRGAAYNSPLHF | TGCAGTGCTAGTCGGGGGGCGGCCTATAATTCACCCCTCCACTTT
- | TRBD1 | TRBJ1-4 | TRBV5-6 | CASKRTGNEKLFF | TGTGCCAGCAAGAGGACAGGAAATGAAAAACTGTTTTTT
- | - | TRBJ1-4 | TRBV6-1 | CASSESPIGAPEKLFF | TGTGCCAGCAGTGAAAGCCCTATTGGGGCGCCTGAAAAACTGTTTTTT
- | - | TRBJ1-2 | TRBV4-3 | CASSQGDTGGYTF | TGCGCCAGCAGCCAAGGGGACACCGGTGGCTACACCTTC
- | - | TRBJ2-5 | TRBV7-2 | CASSLLASGTQYF | TGTGCCAGCAGCTTGCTCGCTTCGGGGACCCAGTACTTC
- | - | TRBJ1-1 | TRBV5-1 | CASSLEQGLGAFF | TGCGCCAGCAGCTTGGAGCAGGGACTGGGAGCTTTCTTT
once | - | TRBJ2-5 | TRBV13 | CASSLVTGETQYF | TGTGCCAGCAGCTTAGTGACGGGAGAGACCCAGTACTTC
- | TRBD1 | TRBJ1-1 | TRBV2 | CASVRQGWTEAFF | TGTGCCAGCGTACGACAGGGTTGGACTGAAGCTTTCTTT
- | - | TRBJ1-4 | TRBV3-1/TRBV3-2 | CASSQDPTGTYNEKLFF | TGTGCCAGCAGCCAAGACCCAACCGGGACTTACAATGAAAAACTGTTTTTT
- | - | TRBJ1-2 | TRBV15 | CATSRDGGGNPAAGYTF | TGTGCCACCAGCAGAGATGGTGGAGGGAACCCAGCCGCCGGCTACACCTTC
- | - | TRBJ2-7 | TRBV10-3 | CAISEYGTGVDEQYF | TGTGCCATCAGTGAATATGGGACGGGGGTTGACGAGCAGTACTTC
once | - | TRBJ1-2 | TRBV3-1/TRBV3-2 | CASSQGGGYTF | TGTGCCAGCAGCCAGGGGGGAGGCTACACCTTC
- | TRBD1 | TRBJ2-7 | TRBV20-1 | CSANGQGEQYF | TGCAGTGCTAATGGACAGGGGGAGCAGTACTTC
- | TRBD1 | TRBJ2-5 | TRBV5-4 | CASTVGQGAQTQYF | TGTGCCAGCACCGTAGGACAGGGGGCGCAGACCCAGTACTTC
- | TRBD1 | TRBJ1-1 | TRBV18 | CASSPPQGGTEAFF | TGTGCCAGCTCACCACCGCAGGGGGGTACTGAAGCTTTCTTT
- | TRBD2 | TRBJ2-3 | TRBV20-1 | CSASTSGGASLTDTQYF | TGCAGTGCTAGTACTAGCGGGGGGGCAAGTTTAACAGATACGCAGTATTTT
- | TRBD1 | TRBJ2-5 | TRBV5-4 | CASSTTGDRGKTQYF | TGTGCCAGCAGCACGACAGGGGACAGGGGAAAGACCCAGTACTTC
- | - | TRBJ1-2 | TRBV5-4 | CASSLAQDNYGYTF | TGTGCCAGCAGCTTGGCGCAGGATAACTATGGCTACACCTTC
- | - | TRBJ1-3 | TRBV28 | CASSLVADTPNTIYF | TGTGCCAGCAGTTTAGTTGCGGACACCCCGAACACCATATATTTT
once | TRBD2 | TRBJ2-5 | TRBV19 | CASNPGGKTQYF | TGTGCCAGTAATCCCGGGGGGAAGACCCAGTACTTC
- | - | TRBJ2-1 | TRBV19 | CATLPTGGGDEQFF | TGTGCCACCCTACCTACGGGGGGCGGGGATGAGCAGTTCTTC
once | TRBD2 | TRBJ2-3 | TRBV27 | CASSLLVASGRAVPTQYF | TGTGCCAGCAGTTTATTGGTTGCTAGCGGGAGGGCCGTACCCACGCAGTATTTT
- | - | TRBJ1-5 | TRBV3-1/TRBV3-2 | CASSQDVGRNQPQHF | TGTGCCAGCAGCCAAGATGTAGGGAGAAATCAGCCCCAGCATTTT